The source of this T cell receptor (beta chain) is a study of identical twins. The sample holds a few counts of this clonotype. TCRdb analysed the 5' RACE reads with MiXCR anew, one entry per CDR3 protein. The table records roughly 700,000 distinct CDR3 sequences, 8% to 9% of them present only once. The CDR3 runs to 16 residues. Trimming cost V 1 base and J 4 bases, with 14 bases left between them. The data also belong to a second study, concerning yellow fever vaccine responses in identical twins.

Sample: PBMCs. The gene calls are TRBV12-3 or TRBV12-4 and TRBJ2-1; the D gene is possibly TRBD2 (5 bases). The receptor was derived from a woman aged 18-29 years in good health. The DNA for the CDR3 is TGTGCCAGCAGTTTAGGTGTCCCCGAGGGTTACAATGAGCAGTTCTTC. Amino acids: CASSLGVPEGYNEQFF.